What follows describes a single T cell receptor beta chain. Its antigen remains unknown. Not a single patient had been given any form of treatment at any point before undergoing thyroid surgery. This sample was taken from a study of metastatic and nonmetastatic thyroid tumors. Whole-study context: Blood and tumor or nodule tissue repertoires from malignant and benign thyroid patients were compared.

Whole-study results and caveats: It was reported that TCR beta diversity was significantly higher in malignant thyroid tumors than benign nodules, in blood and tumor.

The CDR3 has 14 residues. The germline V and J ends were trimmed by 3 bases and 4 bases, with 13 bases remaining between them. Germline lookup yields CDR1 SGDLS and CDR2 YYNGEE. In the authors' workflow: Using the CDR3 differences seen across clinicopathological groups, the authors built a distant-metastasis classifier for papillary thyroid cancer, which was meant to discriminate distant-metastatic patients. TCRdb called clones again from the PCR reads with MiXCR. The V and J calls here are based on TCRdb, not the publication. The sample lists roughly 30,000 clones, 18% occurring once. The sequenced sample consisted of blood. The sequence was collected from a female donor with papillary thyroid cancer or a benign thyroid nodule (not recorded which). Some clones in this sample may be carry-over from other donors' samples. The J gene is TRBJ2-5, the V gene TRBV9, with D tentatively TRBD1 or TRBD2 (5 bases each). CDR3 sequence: CASSAPERGETQYF. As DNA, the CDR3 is TGTGCCAGCAGCGCCCCTGAGAGGGGAGAGACCCAGTACTTC.